Detailed here is one T cell receptor beta chain. The same CDR3 is also encoded by other DNA sequences in this sample. The data derive from a study of blood T cell repertoires in COVID-19. Study in general: Sources were T cells, B-cell-depleted T cells, or PBMCs; the material itself was cDNA or gDNA.

Assay: immunoSEQ multiplex PCR; the TCRdb copy retains only in-frame clones and omits some. The table shows approximately 210,000 clones, with about 83% occurring only once. Trimming cost V 0 bases and J 1 base, with 7 bases left between them. Germline V gene sequence: CDR1 MNHEY, CDR2 SVGAGI. The CDR3 is made up of 14 amino acids. This chain joins TRBV6-5 and TRBJ2-7; D remains unclear. Specimen: peripheral blood. This clonotype originated in a woman in her 50s with acute or convalescent COVID-19. In nucleotides, the CDR3 is TGTGCCAGCAGTTACTCGGGCAGTTCCTACGAGCAGTACTTC. It is translated as CASSYSGSSYEQYF.